The rows below give T cell receptor beta chains drawn from one sample of a study of blood T cell repertoires in COVID-19. The table came from immunoSEQ multiplex PCR; TCRdb's copy has only in-frame clones and leaves some out. The repertoire holds under 45,000 clones, with approximately 78% as singletons. The sequenced material came from peripheral blood. These receptors were obtained from a man in his sixties with acute or convalescent COVID-19. The CDR3 runs from the conserved cysteine through the conserved F or W. Fields, in order: J gene, clone size, D gene, V gene, CDR3 DNA, CDR3 protein. D genes are given only for firm matches. Some rows mark clone size as missing; the rest say once, few, many or name a class of expanded clone.

TRBJ1-6	NA	NA	TRBV11-2	TGTGCCAGCAGCTTATCGGGGATGGGGGGAACCTATAATTCACCCCTCCACTTT	CASSLSGMGGTYNSPLHF
TRBJ1-6	once	NA	TRBV28	TGTGCCAGCAGTCTAACCGGGGCGGGAGGGTCACCCCTCCACTTT	CASSLTGAGGSPLHF
TRBJ1-6	NA	NA	TRBV6-1	TGTGCCAGCAGTGAAGGGATGGAGGGCAATTCACCCCTCCACTTT	CASSEGMEGNSPLHF
TRBJ2-2	NA	NA	TRBV21-1	TGTGCCAGCAGAATAACAGGGGGCGCGTCTACCGGGGAGCTGTTTTTT	CASRITGGASTGELFF
TRBJ1-2	NA	NA	TRBV6-6	TGTGCCAGCACCCGGGGGGCAGGCCCTAACTATGGCTACACCTTC	CASTRGAGPNYGYTF
TRBJ2-7	NA	NA	TRBV6-1	TGTGCCAGCAGTGAACAGCGATACGAGCAGTACTTC	CASSEQRYEQYF
TRBJ1-1	NA	TRBD1	TRBV19	TGTGCCAGTAGTAGGGACAGGGGGCGAGACACTGAAGCTTTCTTT	CASSRDRGRDTEAFF
TRBJ1-1	NA	NA	TRBV29-1	TGCAGCGTTGCGGGTAGAATGAACACTGAAGCTTTCTTT	CSVAGRMNTEAFF
TRBJ2-5	NA	NA	TRBV18	TGTGCCAGCTCACCAAAGAGAGAGACCCAGTACTTC	CASSPKRETQYF
TRBJ1-4	NA	TRBD1	TRBV7-2	TGTGCCAGCAGCTGGACAGGCTCTAATGAAAAACTGTTTTTT	CASSWTGSNEKLFF
TRBJ2-5	NA	NA	TRBV27	TGTGCCAGCAGTTTTACAGGGCCTGGCATGGGAGAGACCCAGTACTTC	CASSFTGPGMGETQYF
TRBJ2-1	NA	TRBD1	TRBV7-8	TGTGCCAGCAGCTTAATTGCGGACAGGGTTAATGAGCAGTTCTTC	CASSLIADRVNEQFF
TRBJ2-4	few	TRBD1	TRBV11-3	TGTGCCAGCAGCCCGGATCGGGGACAGGGAATTCAGTACTTC	CASSPDRGQGIQYF
TRBJ2-5	few	NA	TRBV7-6	TGTGCCAGCAGCTTAGAGACTTTGGGCGGGCTAACAGAGACCCAGTACTTC	CASSLETLGGLTETQYF
TRBJ1-1	NA	NA	TRBV13	TGTGCCAGCAGCTTTGGGGCAGGAAGGGAGCGGGCTGAAGCTTTCTTT	CASSFGAGRERAEAFF
TRBJ1-2	NA	NA	TRBV28	TGTGCCAGCAGTTTAGAAGGGAGGAACTATGGCTACACCTTC	CASSLEGRNYGYTF
TRBJ2-2	NA	NA	TRBV19	TGTGCCAGTAGTATAGGGACAGCGAACACCGGGGAGCTGTTTTTT	CASSIGTANTGELFF
TRBJ1-2	NA	TRBD1	TRBV19	TGTGCCAGTAGCGGACAGGGACTAAACTATGGCTACACCTTC	CASSGQGLNYGYTF
TRBJ1-1	NA	NA	TRBV28	TGTGCCAGCAGTAGGACATTCCAAGCTTTCTTT	CASSRTFQAFF
TRBJ2-2	NA	NA	TRBV6-1	TGTGCCAGCAGTGAATTGGGGGCCACCGGGGAGCTGTTTTTT	CASSELGATGELFF
TRBJ2-7	NA	TRBD2	TRBV3-1/TRBV3-2	TGTGCCAGCAGCCGGACTAGCGGGAGCTACGAGCAGTACTTC	CASSRTSGSYEQYF
TRBJ2-1	NA	NA	TRBV4-1	TGCGCCAGCAGCCAAGATCGGGCAGGGAGGAATGAGCAGTTCTTC	CASSQDRAGRNEQFF
TRBJ1-2	NA	TRBD1	TRBV12-3/TRBV12-4	TGTGCCAGCACCAAAGACAGGGTTGGCTACACCTTC	CASTKDRVGYTF
TRBJ1-1	few	NA	TRBV28	TGTGCCAGCGCACTAGGGAGTCTGGTTGGGAACACTGAAGCTTTCTTT	CASALGSLVGNTEAFF
TRBJ1-4	NA	NA	TRBV10-3	TGTGCCATCAGTGATCCCTCTACAGGGTCGCCTGAAAAACTGTTTTTT	CAISDPSTGSPEKLFF
TRBJ2-7	NA	TRBD2	TRBV25-1	TGTGCCAGCAGTGAAGGGATCGGGGGGAATGAGTACGAGCAGTACTTC	CASSEGIGGNEYEQYF
TRBJ2-7	NA	TRBD1	TRBV6-2/TRBV6-3	TGTGCCAGCAGTTACTCGATGGGACCTGTCGACAGGGATGCCTACGAGCAGTACTTC	CASSYSMGPVDRDAYEQYF
TRBJ1-3	many	NA	TRBV6-1	TGTGCCAGCAGTGAAGACAGGTCTGGAAACACCATATATTTT	CASSEDRSGNTIYF
TRBJ1-1	NA	NA	TRBV11-3	TGTGCCAGCAGCCAACATTCCGGGACATTGAACACTGAAGCTTTCTTT	CASSQHSGTLNTEAFF
TRBJ2-1	NA	NA	TRBV28	TGTGCCAGCAGTAGCAACGAGGATGAGCAGTTCTTC	CASSSNEDEQFF
TRBJ2-3	many	NA	TRBV7-2	TGTGCCAGCAGCTTCGGTTACACAGATACGCAGTATTTT	CASSFGYTDTQYF